These 32 T cell receptor beta chains were sequenced from one sample in a study of T cells in Graves' hyperthyroidism and ophthalmopathy. It was RNA transcripts that yielded the amplified TCR beta CDR3 regions. In the first-round RT-PCR of the TCR CDR3, the HTBI primer set was used. TCRdb fed the multiplex PCR reads into MiXCR, producing one record per CDR3 protein. Counted here are 400,000 to 550,000 distinct CDR3 sequences, about 15% occurring once; the ten biggest clones make up less than 20%. Specimen: blood. All receptors come from a woman aged 18-35 years with Graves' hyperthyroidism.

This clonotype showed up many times. The chain links TRBV6-1 to TRBJ1-2, with 10 nucleotides matching TRBD1. CDR3 length equals 16 residues. V dropped 6 bases and J dropped 8; count of bases not matched to a gene: 15. Germline CDR1 MNHNS, CDR2 SASEGT. CDR3 amino acids: CASSPLRTGGFRGYTF. CDR3 sequence (DNA): TGTGCCAGCAGCCCACTACGGACAGGGGGATTTCGGGGCTACACCTTC.

This clonotype was observed many times. This chain connects TRBV27 to TRBJ2-1, with 12 bases that match TRBD1. The junction had 8 bases not matched to a gene; V was cut back by 4 bases and J by 7 bases. Per germline, CDR1 MNHEY and CDR2 SMNVEV (reference sequence). This CDR3 has 16 residues. The chain's CDR3 is CASSSTGTGGPNEQFF. The CDR3 DNA sequence: TGTGCCAGCAGTTCAACTGGGACAGGGGGCCCGAATGAGCAGTTCTTC.

This clonotype was seen many times. The rearrangement uses TRBV11-3 and TRBJ1-6; D is undetermined. Per germline, CDR1 SGHNT and CDR2 YENEEA. This CDR3 region has 12 residues. Deletions cut 8 bases from V and 7 bases from J, with 9 bases between. CDR3 DNA sequence: TGTGCCAGCGCCGAGTGGAATTCACCCCTCCACTTT. As protein: CASAEWNSPLHF.

This clonotype was observed many times. The V call is TRBV9, the J call TRBJ1-1, with a tentative D call TRBD1 (6 bases). The CDR3 runs to 12 residues. V was shortened by 3 bases and J by 10 bases, with 13 bases between the two germline ends. CDR1 is SGDLS, CDR2 YYNGEE, per germline. DNA for the CDR3: TGTGCCAGCAGCGCTGCCCAGGGGAGAGCTTTCTTT. Its protein product is CASSAAQGRAFF.

Remarks on this clonotype: One end of the junction fails to match germline, which may point to a read error. This chain uses TRBV5-1 with TRBJ1-2; 10 bases align to TRBD1. The CDR3 consists of 13 residues. Germline V gives CDR1 SGHRS, CDR2 YFSETQ. The CDR3 loop reads CASGQGANYGYTF. The CDR3 DNA reads TGTGCCAGCGGACAGGGGGCTAACTATGGCTACACCTTC.

This clonotype came up many times. The rearrangement uses TRBV19 and TRBJ1-5, with no clear D. Trimming removed 7 bases from V and 1 base from J, with 17 bases in between. This CDR3 contains 16 residues. Germline lookup yields CDR1 LNHDA and CDR2 SQIVND (reference sequence). The DNA for the CDR3 is TGTGCCAGTACGGGCCTACGCCTCGTGAGCAATCAGCCCCAGCATTTT. This gives the protein CASTGLRLVSNQPQHF. The full variable domain, its missing parts supplied by reference TRBV19 and TRBJ1-5, is DGGITQSPKYLFRKEGQNVTLSCEQNLNHDAMYWYRQDPGQGLRLIYYSQIVNDFQKGDIAEGYSVSREKKESFPLTVTSAQKNPTAFYLCASTGLRLVSNQPQHFGDGTRLSIL.

This clonotype was counted between two and nine times. The chain links TRBV5-1 to TRBJ2-1, with TRBD2 as a possible D gene (5 bases). From germline, CDR1 is SGHRS and CDR2 YFSETQ. The V end lost 7 bases, the J end lost 8 bases, and 16 bases lay between the germline ends. The CDR3 loop spans 13 amino acids. CDR3 nucleotides: TGCGCCAGCTCCTCAGGAGGCATCTATGAGCAGTTCTTC. It yields the protein CASSSGGIYEQFF.

This clonotype occurred a few times. The CDR3 region has the DNA TGTGCCAGCAGCCAAGGGGAATACTCCTACGAGCAGTACTTC. The encoded protein is CASSQGEYSYEQYF. The rearrangement links TRBV3-1 to TRBJ2-7, with D unclear. Looked up from germline, CDR1 is LGHDT and CDR2 is YNNKEL (reference sequence). CDR3 size: 14 residues. With 1 base removed from V and 0 bases from J, the gap between germline ends came to 7 bases.

In this sample, this clonotype turned up many times. The genes are TRBV6-1 and TRBJ2-3; 10 bases match TRBD1. The CDR3 consists of 16 residues. The V segment lost 5 bases and the J segment 2 bases; nucleotides outside the gene matches: 7. Germline CDR1 MNHNS, CDR2 SASEGT. The CDR3: CASSSWDRGLTDTQYF. The CDR3 coding sequence is TGTGCCAGCAGTTCATGGGACAGGGGCCTCACAGATACGCAGTATTTT.

This clonotype was recorded a few times. The V call is TRBV19, the J call TRBJ2-5; 8 nucleotides line up with TRBD1. The CDR3 runs to 17 residues. Trimming at V came to 9 bases and at J to 5 bases, leaving 20 bases not matched to a gene. Germline V lookup: CDR1 LNHDA, CDR2 SQIVND (reference sequence). The CDR3 reads CASRTQGLRGQAETQYF. CDR3 sequence (DNA): TGTGCCAGCCGAACCCAGGGGCTCAGGGGGCAGGCGGAGACCCAGTACTTC.

This clonotype was seen repeatedly, ten times or more. This chain joins TRBV10-3 and TRBJ2-7; 7 bases align to TRBD2. In germline, CDR1 is ENHRY, CDR2 SYGVKD. The CDR3 totals 17 residues. Trimming removed 1 base from V and 2 bases from J; junction bases left unmatched: 11. The CDR3 protein is CAISECPLLSGPYEQYF. The CDR3 DNA reads TGTGCCATCAGTGAGTGTCCCTTGCTTAGCGGGCCCTACGAGCAGTACTTC.

This clonotype was seen many times. V is TRBV7-8 and J is TRBJ2-1; D is undetermined. This CDR3 has 18 residues. The V gene lost 5 bases and the J gene lost 6 bases, with 26 bases spanning the gap. Germline V gives CDR1 SGHVS, CDR2 FQNEAQ. The CDR3 is CASSLRTVTDRTINEQFF. The CDR3 DNA follows: TGTGCCAGCAGCCTTAGGACCGTCACCGACCGGACCATCAATGAGCAGTTCTTC.

This clonotype was detected a few times. The V gene is TRBV9, the J gene TRBJ1-1; D gene uncertain. Germline V gene lookup returns CDR1 SGDLS and CDR2 YYNGEE. The CDR3 covers 13 residues. V lost 3 bases to trimming and J lost 1 base, with 7 bases between them. The CDR3 bases are TGTGCCAGCAGCGCCGTCGGGAACACTGAAGCTTTCTTT. Protein sequence: CASSAVGNTEAFF.

This clonotype was seen many times. CDR3 region: CSARGGRAWNQPQHF. The CDR3 DNA follows: TGCAGTGCTAGAGGGGGCAGGGCGTGGAATCAGCCCCAGCATTTT. This chain links TRBV20-1 with TRBJ1-5, with D tentatively TRBD1 (5 bases). The CDR3 has 15 residues. CDR1 is DFQATT and CDR2 is SNEGSKA in the germline V gene (reference sequence). Trimming took off 1 base at V and 4 bases at J, with 14 bases between the two ends.

This clonotype was recorded many times. The chain combines TRBV5-1 with TRBJ2-1; TRBD2 agrees at 12 bases. Germline V gene sequence: CDR1 SGHRS, CDR2 YFSETQ. The CDR3 spans 18 residues. Trimming at V came to 1 base and at J to 0 bases, leaving 5 bases not matched to a gene. Written as DNA, the CDR3 is TGCGCCAGCAGCTTGAACCTAGCGGGAGGGTCCTCCTACAATGAGCAGTTCTTC. Encoded protein: CASSLNLAGGSSYNEQFF.

This rearrangement joins TRBV20-1 to TRBJ2-2; D unresolved. CDR3 length equals 14 residues. Trimming left V 3 bases short and J 0 bases short, with 8 bases between. CDR1 DFQATT and CDR2 SNEGSKA come from the germline V gene (reference sequence). The DNA for the CDR3 is TGCAGTGCTAGCAGGACCGCGAACACCGGGGAGCTGTTTTTT. This codes for CSASRTANTGELFF.

Ten or more counts support this clonotype. The rearrangement links TRBV11-3 to TRBJ2-1; D not certain. Germline V gene data show CDR1 as SGHNT and CDR2 as YENEEA. This CDR3 region has 15 residues. The ends were cut back, 1 base at V and 2 bases at J, with 9 bases in the middle. The CDR3 spells CASSLVSATYNEQFF. In DNA form, the CDR3 reads TGTGCCAGCAGCTTAGTTTCCGCTACCTACAATGAGCAGTTCTTC.

This chain joins TRBV20-1 and TRBJ2-7, with 9 bases matching TRBD2. Germline V lookup: CDR1 DFQATT, CDR2 SNEGSKA (reference sequence). After removal of 3 bases from V and 3 bases from J, the junction contained 3 bases not matched to a gene. There are 13 residues in the CDR3. CDR3 sequence (DNA): TGCAGTGCTAGGATTAGCGGGAGCTACGAGCAGTACGTC. The encoded protein is CSARISGSYEQYV.

This clonotype appeared many times. The J gene is TRBJ1-6, the V gene TRBV7-2; D is unresolved. CDR1 is SGHTA, CDR2 FQGNSA, per germline. There are 18 residues in the CDR3. V dropped 0 bases and J dropped 0 bases, with 12 bases sitting between them. CDR3 nucleotide sequence: TGTGCCAGCAGCTTAGCCGGGCCTTCGAGCTCCTATAATTCACCCCTCCACTTT. It codes for CASSLAGPSSSYNSPLHF.

This clonotype was counted at least ten times. The chain is built from TRBV19 and TRBJ1-3; possible D gene TRBD1, 5 bases. V dropped 3 bases and J dropped 0 bases, with 12 bases sitting between them. This CDR3 contains 16 residues. The germline V gene encodes CDR1 LNHDA and CDR2 SQIVND (reference sequence). In DNA form, the CDR3 reads TGTGCCAGTAGTATCATGGGGCCGGCCTCTGGAAACACCATATATTTT. This codes for CASSIMGPASGNTIYF.

The chain is built from TRBV30 and TRBJ2-4; no definite D call. The germline V gene has CDR1 GTSNPN and CDR2 SVGIG (reference sequence). V was trimmed by 3 bases and J by 6 bases, leaving 18 bases between them. The CDR3 consists of 15 residues. The CDR3 coding sequence is TGTGCCTGGAGCGGCATGACGACCCGAGGAAACATTCAGTACTTC. Translation gives CAWSGMTTRGNIQYF. The whole variable domain, filled in from reference TRBV30 and TRBJ2-4, reads SQTIHQWPATLVQPVGSPLSLECTVEGTSNPNLYWYRQAAGRGLQLLFYSVGIGQISSEVPQNLSASRPQDRQFILSSKKLLLSDSGFYLCAWSGMTTRGNIQYFGAGTRLSVL.

This clonotype was observed many times. The V and J genes are TRBV6-2 or TRBV6-3 and TRBJ2-2; 13 bases fit TRBD2. The trim removed 5 bases at V and 6 bases at J, leaving 3 bases unmatched. Per germline, CDR1 MNHEY and CDR2 SVGEGT. This CDR3 has 15 residues. CDR3 coding DNA: TGTGCCAGCAGTCATACTAGCGGGAGGGCCGGGGAGCTGTTTTTT. Translating it yields CASSHTSGRAGELFF.

This clonotype has ten or more counts. The V call is TRBV3-1, the J call TRBJ2-3, with D possibly matching TRBD1 (5 bases). With 0 bases removed from V and 4 bases from J, the gap between germline ends came to 8 bases. The CDR3 has 14 amino acids. CDR1 and CDR2 from the germline V gene are LGHDT and YNNKEL (reference sequence). CDR3 DNA: TGTGCCAGCAGCCAAGATTTAGGGGCAGATACGCAGTATTTT. Encoded protein: CASSQDLGADTQYF.

This clonotype was observed a few times. The V gene is TRBV7-2, the J gene TRBJ2-5, with 8 bases aligning to TRBD2. J gave up 3 bases and V 8 bases, and 8 bases lay outside the gene matches. In germline, CDR1 is SGHTA, CDR2 FQGNSA. The CDR3 length is 14 residues. CDR3 sequence: CASFTSGNEETQYF. In nucleotides, the CDR3 is TGTGCCAGCTTTACTAGCGGAAACGAAGAGACCCAGTACTTC.

This clonotype appeared many times. The chain carries TRBV5-5 and TRBJ2-3; 9 bases are shared with TRBD1. The CDR3 has 15 amino acids. J gave up 4 bases and V 2 bases, and 5 bases lay outside the gene matches. Germline V gene lookup returns CDR1 SGHKS and CDR2 YYEKEE (reference sequence). CDR3 sequence (DNA): TGTGCCAGCAGCTTCCGACAGGGGGACGCAGATACGCAGTATTTT. This encodes CASSFRQGDADTQYF. Complete variable domain (other parts from reference TRBV5-5 and TRBJ2-3): DAGVTQSPTHLIKTRGQQVTLRCSPISGHKSVSWYQQVLGQGPQFIFQYYEKEERGRGNFPDRFSARQFPNYSSELNVNALLLGDSALYLCASSFRQGDADTQYFGPGTRLTVL.

The J gene is TRBJ2-2, the V gene TRBV9; tentatively, D is TRBD2 (6 bases). The CDR3 runs to 17 residues. The V end was cut by 0 bases, the J end by 5 bases, with 17 bases between. Germline V gene data show CDR1 as SGDLS and CDR2 as YYNGEE. CDR3 protein: CASSVGVTRITTGELFF. The CDR3 nucleotides read TGTGCCAGCAGCGTAGGAGTGACTAGAATTACAACCGGGGAGCTGTTTTTT. Full variable domain (missing parts from reference TRBV9 and TRBJ2-2): DSGVTQTPKHLITATGQRVTLRCSPRSGDLSVYWYQQSLDQGLQFLIQYYNGEERAKGNILERFSAQQFPDLHSELNLSSLELGDSALYFCASSVGVTRITTGELFFGEGSRLTVL.

The CDR3 region has the DNA TGTGCCAGCAGCGGGCCGGGACTAGCCTACGAGCAGTACTTC. Translated: CASSGPGLAYEQYF. V is TRBV11-3 and J is TRBJ2-7; 8 bases map to TRBD2. V dropped 5 bases and J dropped 2; count of bases not matched to a gene: 5. Germline CDR1 is SGHNT and CDR2 is YENEEA. The CDR3 loop spans 14 amino acids.

The table lists this clonotype with many counts. This rearrangement joins TRBV14 to TRBJ1-3; TRBD1 matches at 7 bases. This CDR3 is built from 15 residues. Trimming took 4 bases from V and 2 from J; bases not matched to a gene: 5. The germline CDR1 and CDR2 sequences are SGHDN and FVKESK. The CDR3 DNA reads TGTGCCAGCAGCCTACGACAGGGTACTGGAAACACCATATATTTT. Translation gives CASSLRQGTGNTIYF.

The chain couples TRBV7-9 to TRBJ2-7; D perhaps matches TRBD2 (5 bases). CDR1 is SEHNR, CDR2 FQNEAQ, per germline (reference sequence). The ends were cut back, 5 bases at V and 4 bases at J, with 15 bases in the middle. The CDR3 spans 14 residues. This CDR3 is CASSSRESLYEQYF. DNA of the CDR3: TGTGCCAGCAGCAGCCGGGAAAGCTTATACGAGCAGTACTTC.

This chain connects TRBV19 to TRBJ2-7; tentatively, D is TRBD2 (6 bases). The germline V gene has CDR1 LNHDA and CDR2 SQIVND (reference sequence). V was pared by 4 bases and J by 4 bases, with 8 bases between. The CDR3 is 12 amino acids. The CDR3 spells CASSRGLYEQYF. CDR3 sequence (DNA): TGTGCCAGTAGTAGGGGACTTTACGAGCAGTACTTC.

A few counts support this clonotype. The chain carries TRBV19 and TRBJ1-6; D is possibly TRBD1 (6 bases). V was cut by 6 bases and J by 8 bases, with 20 bases left in between. The CDR3 extends over 16 amino acids. In germline, CDR1 is LNHDA, CDR2 SQIVND (reference sequence). Here the CDR3 reads CASSPPKGGKDSPLHF. CDR3 coding DNA: TGTGCCAGTAGCCCGCCAAAGGGGGGCAAGGATTCACCCCTCCACTTT.

This chain links TRBV19 with TRBJ2-2; D gene unclear. V was trimmed by 9 bases and J by 6 bases, leaving 17 bases between them. CDR1 and CDR2 (germline): LNHDA, SQIVND (reference sequence). The CDR3 has 14 amino acids. The CDR3 is CASLGRSDAGELFF. DNA of the CDR3: TGTGCCAGCCTAGGCAGGTCAGACGCCGGGGAGCTGTTTTTT.